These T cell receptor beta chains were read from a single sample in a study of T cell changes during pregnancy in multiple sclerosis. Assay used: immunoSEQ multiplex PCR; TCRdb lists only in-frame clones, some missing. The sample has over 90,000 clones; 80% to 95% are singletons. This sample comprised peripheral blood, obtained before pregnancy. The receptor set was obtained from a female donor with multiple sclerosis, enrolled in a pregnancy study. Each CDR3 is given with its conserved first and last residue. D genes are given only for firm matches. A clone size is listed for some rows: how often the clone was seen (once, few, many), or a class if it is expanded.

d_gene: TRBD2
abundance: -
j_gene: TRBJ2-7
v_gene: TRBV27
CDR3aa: CASSLESAGGPGYEQYF
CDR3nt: TGTGCCAGCAGTTTGGAGTCAGCGGGAGGGCCAGGGTACGAGCAGTACTTC

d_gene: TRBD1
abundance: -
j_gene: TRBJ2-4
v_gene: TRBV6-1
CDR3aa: CASSDAGGRDIQYF
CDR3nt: TGTGCCAGCAGTGATGCAGGGGGACGAGACATTCAGTACTTC

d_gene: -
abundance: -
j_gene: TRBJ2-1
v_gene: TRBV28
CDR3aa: CASSGGNPNEQFF
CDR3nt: TGTGCCAGCAGTGGCGGGAACCCCAATGAGCAGTTCTTC

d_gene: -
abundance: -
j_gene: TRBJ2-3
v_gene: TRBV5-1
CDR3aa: CASSTLLGADTQYF
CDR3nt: TGCGCCAGCAGCACCCTCCTCGGGGCAGATACGCAGTATTTT

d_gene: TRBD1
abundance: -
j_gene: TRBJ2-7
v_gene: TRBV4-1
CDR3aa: CASSPGAGGYEQYF
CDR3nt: TGCGCCAGCAGCCCAGGGGCAGGGGGCTACGAGCAGTACTTC

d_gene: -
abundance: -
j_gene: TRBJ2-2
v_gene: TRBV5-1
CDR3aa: CASTRGTNTGELFF
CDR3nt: TGCGCCAGCACGCGGGGTACGAACACCGGGGAGCTGTTTTTT

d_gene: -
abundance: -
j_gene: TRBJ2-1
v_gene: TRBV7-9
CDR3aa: CASSFSGQIVNEQFF
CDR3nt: TGTGCCAGCAGCTTTAGCGGCCAGATAGTGAATGAGCAGTTCTTC

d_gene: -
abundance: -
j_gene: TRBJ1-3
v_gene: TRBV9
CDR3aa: CASSARPGSRGNTIYF
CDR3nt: TGTGCCAGCAGCGCTCGTCCGGGGTCTCGGGGAAACACCATATATTTT

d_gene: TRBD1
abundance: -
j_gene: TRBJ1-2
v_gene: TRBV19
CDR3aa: CAERGTGRECGYTF
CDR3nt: TGTGCAGAGAGAGGGACAGGGAGGGAGTGTGGCTACACCTTC

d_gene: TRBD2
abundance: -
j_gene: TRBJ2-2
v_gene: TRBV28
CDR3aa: CASSLWASGTESGELFF
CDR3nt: TGTGCCAGCAGTTTATGGGCTAGCGGGACCGAGTCCGGGGAGCTGTTTTTT

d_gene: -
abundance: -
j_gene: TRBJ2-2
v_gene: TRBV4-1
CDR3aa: CATSHPNTGELFF
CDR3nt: TGCGCCACCTCACATCCAAACACCGGGGAGCTGTTTTTT

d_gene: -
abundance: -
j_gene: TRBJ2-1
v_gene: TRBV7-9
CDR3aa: CASSLEGVAEQFF
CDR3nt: TGTGCCAGCAGCTTAGAGGGGGTGGCAGAGCAGTTCTTC

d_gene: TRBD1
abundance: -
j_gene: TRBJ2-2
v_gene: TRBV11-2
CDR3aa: CASSLGVGRGLNTGELFF
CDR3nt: TGTGCCAGCAGCTTAGGGGTCGGCAGGGGGCTTAACACCGGGGAGCTGTTTTTT

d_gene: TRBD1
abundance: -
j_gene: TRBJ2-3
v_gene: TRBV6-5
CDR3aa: CASSETGGTDTQYF
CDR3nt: TGTGCCAGCAGTGAGACAGGGGGCACAGATACGCAGTATTTT

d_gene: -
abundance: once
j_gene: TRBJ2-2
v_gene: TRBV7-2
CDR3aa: CASSLYTPGGELFF
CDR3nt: TGTGCCAGCAGCCTATACACACCAGGCGGGGAGCTGTTTTTT

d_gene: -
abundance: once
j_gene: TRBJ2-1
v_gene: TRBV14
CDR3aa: CASSQDLSGRKQQFF
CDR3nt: TGTGCCAGCAGCCAAGATCTATCCGGGAGAAAGCAGCAGTTCTTC

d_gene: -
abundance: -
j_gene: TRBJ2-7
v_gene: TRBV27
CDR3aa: CASSLSGARAASSYEQYF
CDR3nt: TGTGCCAGCAGTTTATCGGGGGCCCGAGCGGCGAGCTCCTACGAGCAGTACTTC

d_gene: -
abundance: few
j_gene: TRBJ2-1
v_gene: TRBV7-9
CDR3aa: CASSPTGFRYEQFF
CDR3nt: TGTGCCAGCAGCCCAACAGGGTTCAGGTATGAGCAGTTCTTC

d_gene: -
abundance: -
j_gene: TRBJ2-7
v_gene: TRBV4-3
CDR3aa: CASSQGGGLGEQYF
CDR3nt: TGCGCCAGCAGCCAAGGGGGGGGGCTGGGGGAGCAGTACTTC

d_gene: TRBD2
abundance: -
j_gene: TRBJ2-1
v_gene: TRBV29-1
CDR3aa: CSVEVTSGTNNEQFF
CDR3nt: TGCAGCGTTGAGGTCACTAGCGGAACCAACAATGAGCAGTTCTTC

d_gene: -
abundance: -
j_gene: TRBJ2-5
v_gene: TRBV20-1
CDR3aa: CSAYQETQYF
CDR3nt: TGCAGTGCTTATCAAGAGACCCAGTACTTC

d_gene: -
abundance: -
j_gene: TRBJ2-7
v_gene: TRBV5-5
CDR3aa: CASSWGPGDYEQYF
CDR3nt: TGTGCCAGCAGCTGGGGGCCAGGGGACTACGAGCAGTACTTC

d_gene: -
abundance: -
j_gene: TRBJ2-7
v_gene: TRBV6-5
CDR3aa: CASSDEQGTYEQYF
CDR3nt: TGTGCCAGCAGTGACGAACAGGGTACCTACGAGCAGTACTTC

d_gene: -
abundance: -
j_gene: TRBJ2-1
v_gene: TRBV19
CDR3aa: CASSRGRLNNEQFF
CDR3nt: TGTGCCAGTAGTAGGGGGAGGCTCAACAATGAGCAGTTCTTC

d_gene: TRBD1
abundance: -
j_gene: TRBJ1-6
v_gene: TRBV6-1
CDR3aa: CASSEGTGFSPLHF
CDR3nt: TGTGCCAGCAGTGAAGGGACAGGGTTTTCACCCCTCCACTTT

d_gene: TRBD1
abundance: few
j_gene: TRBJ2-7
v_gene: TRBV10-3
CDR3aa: CAISAPLGQGLYEQYF
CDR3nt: TGTGCCATCAGTGCGCCATTAGGACAGGGGCTCTACGAGCAGTACTTC